The T cell receptor beta chain under discussion was sequenced for a study of cytotoxic CD8 clonotypes in ibrutinib-treated CLL. A note on this clone: The target antigen is unknown.

A 1 in 200,000 to 1 in 1 million T cell depth was the sequencing target. Produced via immunoSEQ multiplex PCR; TCRdb's table is partial and in-frame only. The sample shows roughly 180,000 clones, approximately 84% of them seen only once. Whole-study findings and limits: Public clonotypes, an uncommon group, contracted or remained stable on treatment.

V shed 1 base and J shed 1 base, with 5 bases lying between them. The CDR3 extends over 13 amino acids. Germline V gene lookup returns CDR1 SGHRS and CDR2 YFSETQ. This TCR derives from a human donor with chronic lymphocytic leukemia. V and J are TRBV5-1 and TRBJ2-5; D is unclear. The material was PBMCs, obtained after 24 months of ibrutinib treatment. Here the CDR3 reads CASSLSPQETQYF. The CDR3 nucleotides read TGCGCCAGCAGCTTGTCTCCCCAAGAGACCCAGTACTTC.